The 25 T cell receptor beta chains below were found in one sample sequenced in a study of blood T cell repertoires in COVID-19. Here immunoSEQ multiplex PCR was the method, and the copy in TCRdb shows in-frame clones only, minus some. The profile shows under 250,000 clones, approximately 85% of them singletons. Material for sequencing was peripheral blood. These receptors all stem from an older woman with COVID-19, enrolled during active disease.

This clone appeared a few times. J is TRBJ2-3 and V is TRBV7-8; D not resolved. The CDR3 spans 16 residues. Per germline, CDR1 SGHVS and CDR2 FQNEAQ. Trimming removed 1 base at V and 0 bases at J, with 11 bases between. CDR3 residues: CASSLVSGHSTDTQYF. The CDR3 coding sequence is TGTGCCAGCAGCTTAGTATCCGGTCATAGCACAGATACGCAGTATTTT. Full variable domain (rest looked up from reference TRBV7-8 and TRBJ2-3): GAGVSQSPRYKVAKRGQDVALRCDPISGHVSLFWYQQALGQGPEFLTYFQNEAQLDKSGLPSDRFFAERPEGSVSTLKIQRTQQEDSAVYLCASSLVSGHSTDTQYFGPGTRLTVL.

The chain uses TRBV18 and TRBJ1-5; possibly TRBD1 for D (5 bases). V was trimmed by 6 bases and J by 2 bases, leaving 11 bases between them. The length of the CDR3 is 14 residues. Germline V gene lookup returns CDR1 KGHSH and CDR2 LQKENI. The CDR3 DNA is TGTGCCAGCTCCCCCGACAGTGGCAATCAGCCCCAGCATTTT. Translated, it gives CASSPDSGNQPQHF. Looking up the rest from reference TRBV18 and TRBJ1-5 gives the full variable domain: NAGVMQNPRHLVRRRGQEARLRCSPMKGHSHVYWYRQLPEEGLKFMVYLQKENIIDESGMPKERFSAEFPKEGPSILRIQQVVRGDSAAYFCASSPDSGNQPQHFGDGTRLSIL.

The chain couples TRBV18 to TRBJ1-4, with TRBD1 as a possible D gene (5 bases). V shed 7 bases and J shed 7 bases, with 13 bases lying between them. CDR3 length: 13 amino acids. Per germline, CDR1 KGHSH and CDR2 LQKENI. The CDR3 DNA sequence: TGTGCCAGCTGGGACTTAGGACGTGAAAAACTGTTTTTT. Translated, it gives CASWDLGREKLFF. The full variable domain, with the rest looked up from reference TRBV18 and TRBJ1-4, is NAGVMQNPRHLVRRRGQEARLRCSPMKGHSHVYWYRQLPEEGLKFMVYLQKENIIDESGMPKERFSAEFPKEGPSILRIQQVVRGDSAAYFCASWDLGREKLFFGSGTQLSVL.

The chain joins TRBV5-5 to TRBJ2-7; 7 bases line up with TRBD2. This CDR3 is built from 14 residues. Germline V gene lookup returns CDR1 SGHKS and CDR2 YYEKEE (reference sequence). V trimming: 4 bases; J trimming: 6 bases; junction bases outside the gene matches: 10. The CDR3 DNA follows: TGTGCCAGCAGCCGAAGCGGGACGCTAAGCGAGCAGTACTTC. It translates to CASSRSGTLSEQYF.

The chain has TRBV29-1 and TRBJ1-1; D uncertain. Germline V gene data show CDR1 as SQVTM and CDR2 as ANQGSEA. The CDR3 consists of 15 residues. V was trimmed by 0 bases and J by 0 bases, leaving 11 bases between them. CDR3 in amino acids: CSVEDSPGLNTEAFF. The DNA of the CDR3 is TGCAGCGTTGAAGATTCTCCGGGTTTGAACACTGAAGCTTTCTTT.

J is TRBJ1-2 and V is TRBV5-6; 11 nucleotides align to TRBD1. Germline V lookup: CDR1 SGHDT, CDR2 YYEEEE. The CDR3 contains 15 residues. The junction had 3 bases not matched to a gene; V was cut back by 2 bases and J by 3 bases. The CDR3, as DNA: TGTGCCAGCAGCTTCGGGACAGGGGGGGACTATGGCTACACCTTC. The encoded protein is CASSFGTGGDYGYTF.

The rearrangement uses TRBV18 and TRBJ1-5, with 7 bases that match TRBD1. J lost 9 bases, V lost 6 bases, and 8 bases had no gene match. Germline CDR1 reads KGHSH; CDR2 reads LQKENI. The CDR3 has 13 amino acids. CDR3 residues: CASSTGDSLPQHF. CDR3 sequence (DNA): TGTGCCAGCTCCACAGGGGACTCTTTGCCCCAGCATTTT.

The chain has TRBV12-5 and TRBJ1-4; tentative D call: TRBD1 (6 bases). Germline-derived CDR1 and CDR2 are LGHNT and FRNRAP. Deletions cut 9 bases from V and 3 bases from J, with 14 bases between. There are 14 residues in the CDR3. CDR3 bases: TGTGCTAGCACCAGGGGTCCTGCTAATGAAAAACTGTTTTTT. It encodes CASTRGPANEKLFF.

CDR3 DNA sequence: TGCAGCGAAAGGACAGGGCTAAACACTGAAGCTTTCTTT. Translation gives CSERTGLNTEAFF. The rearrangement links TRBV29-1 to TRBJ1-1; 8 nucleotides line up with TRBD1. V lost 7 bases, J lost 2 bases, and 6 bases stayed unmatched. The CDR3 is 13 residues long. The V gene's germline CDR1 is SQVTM and CDR2 ANQGSEA.

The J gene is TRBJ2-2, the V gene TRBV13; D might be TRBD2 (6 bases). The CDR3 is 15 amino acids. The germline V gene has CDR1 PRHDT and CDR2 FYEKMQ (reference sequence). V gave up 5 bases and J gave up 8 bases, with 18 bases separating them. The CDR3: CASSPLSGEVGELFF. The DNA for the CDR3 is TGTGCCAGCAGCCCTCTTTCGGGAGAGGTTGGGGAGCTGTTTTTT.

This clone was seen just once. V usage is TRBV7-2 and J usage is TRBJ2-3; 16 nucleotides agree with TRBD2. This CDR3 comprises 19 residues. V was pared by 1 base and J by 4 bases, with 8 bases of the junction left unmatched. The germline gives CDR1 SGHTA, CDR2 FQGNSA. CDR3 amino acids: CASSLVGTSGRAEADTQYF. For the CDR3, the DNA is TGTGCCAGCAGCTTAGTAGGGACTAGCGGGAGGGCAGAGGCAGATACGCAGTATTTT. Complete variable domain (other parts from reference TRBV7-2 and TRBJ2-3): GAGVSQSPSNKVTEKGKDVELRCDPISGHTALYWYRQSLGQGLEFLIYFQGNSAPDKSGLPSDRFSAERTGGSVSTLTIQRTQQEDSAVYLCASSLVGTSGRAEADTQYFGPGTRLTVL.

The rearrangement uses TRBV4-3 and TRBJ2-7; 9 bases are a match to TRBD2. Trimming removed 3 bases from V and 4 bases from J; junction bases left unmatched: 13. This CDR3 has 17 amino acids. In germline, CDR1 is LGHNA, CDR2 YSLEER. The CDR3 loop reads CASSQGVAGEIGYEQYF. CDR3 in DNA: TGCGCCAGCAGCCAGGGTGTAGCGGGAGAAATCGGATACGAGCAGTACTTC.

The chain is built from TRBV5-5 and TRBJ2-7, with 11 bases matching TRBD2. J lost 9 bases, V lost 4 bases, and 9 bases had no gene match. CDR3 length: 14 amino acids. Germline V gene lookup returns CDR1 SGHKS and CDR2 YYEKEE (reference sequence). The CDR3 DNA reads TGTGCCAGCAGCCAACTAGCGGGAGCCAGTGGGCAGTACTTC. This encodes CASSQLAGASGQYF.

This chain uses TRBV19 with TRBJ2-3, with D maybe TRBD1 (5 bases). The V end lost 8 bases, the J end lost 0 bases, and 15 bases lay between the germline ends. Per the germline V gene, CDR1 is LNHDA and CDR2 is SQIVND (reference sequence). The CDR3 loop spans 15 amino acids. The CDR3 spells CASSIGAFSTDTQYF. In DNA form, the CDR3 reads TGTGCCAGTTCCATTGGGGCGTTTAGCACAGATACGCAGTATTTT.

This clone appeared a single time. The rearrangement links TRBV5-4 to TRBJ1-3, with 11 nucleotides matching TRBD1. V shed 2 bases, J shed 3 bases, and the junction held 7 bases outside the gene matches. The CDR3 runs 17 residues. In germline, CDR1 is SGHNT, CDR2 YYREEE (reference sequence). In nucleotides, the CDR3 is TGTGCCAGCAGCTTCGCTCCGGGACAGGGGGTTGGAAACACCATATATTTT. This codes for CASSFAPGQGVGNTIYF.

This chain uses TRBV11-3 with TRBJ1-2; D not certain. CDR3 length: 13 residues. V was pared by 2 bases and J by 8 bases, with 12 bases between. Germline CDR1 SGHNT, CDR2 YENEEA. The CDR3, as DNA: TGTGCCAGCAGCTTAAGCGGGCTAGAAGGCTACACCTTC. Translated, it gives CASSLSGLEGYTF.

The genes are TRBV4-1 and TRBJ2-3; 9 bases map to TRBD2. The CDR3 length is 17 residues. Germline trimming cut 0 bases from V and 4 bases from J; bases unmatched to any gene: 8. Germline V gene data show CDR1 as MGHRA and CDR2 as YSYEKL. The DNA of the CDR3 is TGCGCCAGCAGCCAAGATCCTGCGGGAGGGGGGGCAGATACGCAGTATTTT. Amino acid sequence: CASSQDPAGGGADTQYF.

The rearrangement joins TRBV19 to TRBJ1-3; D may be TRBD1 (5 bases). Germline CDR1 LNHDA, CDR2 SQIVND (reference sequence). V lost 2 bases and J 3 bases, leaving 14 bases between the germline ends. The CDR3 length is 16 residues. CDR3 nucleotides: TGTGCCAGTAGTATAAAGGGGCGGAGAATTGGAAACACCATATATTTT. The encoded protein is CASSIKGRRIGNTIYF.

The chain recombines TRBV7-2 with TRBJ2-3; 11 bases match TRBD2. With V trimmed by 6 bases and J by 4 bases, 9 bases remained unmatched. Germline assignment: CDR1 SGHTA and CDR2 FQGNSA. The CDR3 runs 16 residues. CDR3 DNA: TGTGCCAGCAGGATTAGCGGGGGGGGTTGGTCAGATACGCAGTATTTT. It specifies CASRISGGGWSDTQYF.

The DNA of the CDR3 is TGTGCCTGGGGCCTACCCGAAGCGGGCTCCGCCTACGAGCAGTACTTC. It is translated as CAWGLPEAGSAYEQYF. This sequence joins TRBV30 and TRBJ2-7; tentatively, D is TRBD2 (6 bases). In germline, CDR1 is GTSNPN, CDR2 SVGIG (reference sequence). The germline V and J ends were trimmed by 5 bases and 2 bases, with 22 bases remaining between them. The length of the CDR3 is 16 residues.

V is TRBV18 and J is TRBJ1-2, with 8 bases aligning to TRBD1. The V gene's germline CDR1 is KGHSH and CDR2 LQKENI. The CDR3 has 14 amino acids. With V trimmed by 3 bases and J by 6 bases, 6 bases remained unmatched. The CDR3 DNA sequence: TGTGCCAGCTCACCGGACAGGGAAATCCATGGCTACACCTTC. Protein product: CASSPDREIHGYTF.

This chain uses TRBV4-2 with TRBJ1-1; no reliable D call. The CDR3 has 15 residues. Trimming took off 3 bases at V and 4 bases at J, with 15 bases between the two ends. CDR1 is LGHNA, CDR2 YNFKEQ, per germline. CDR3 nucleotides: TGTGCCAGCAGCCAGGGAGACGGCGGAGGCACTGAAGCTTTCTTT. Protein product: CASSQGDGGGTEAFF.

This chain connects TRBV7-9 to TRBJ2-1; 7 bases fit TRBD2. The CDR3 length is 17 residues. Losses at the gene ends were 5 bases for V and 5 bases for J; bases not matched to a gene: 15. Germline loops: CDR1 SEHNR, CDR2 FQNEAQ (reference sequence). The CDR3 coding sequence is TGTGCCAGCAGCGCAGGCCCGTCACCTAGCGGAAACAATGAGCAGTTCTTC. Amino acids: CASSAGPSPSGNNEQFF.

The V and J genes are TRBV5-1 and TRBJ1-1; D is unresolved. CDR1 SGHRS and CDR2 YFSETQ come from the germline V gene. The CDR3 is 13 amino acids. V gave up 1 base and J gave up 5 bases, with 9 bases separating them. CDR3 in DNA: TGCGCCAGCAGCTTGCAGGAGGAGACTGAAGCTTTCTTT. It codes for CASSLQEETEAFF.

This clone was recorded once. The V call is TRBV14, the J call TRBJ1-3; possibly TRBD1 for D (5 bases). The CDR3 runs to 15 residues. CDR1 SGHDN and CDR2 FVKESK come from the germline V gene. V shed 5 bases and J shed 1 base, with 12 bases lying between them. The CDR3 DNA reads TGTGCCAGCAGCATCGACAGTAGTTCTGGAAACACCATATATTTT. Translation gives CASSIDSSSGNTIYF.